This T cell receptor beta chain emerged from a study of vaccination effects on CD4 cells after COVID-19. ViraFEST used viral peptide pools to expand antigen-specific CD4+ T cells before sequencing. Isolation of CD4+ T cells took place after 10 to 11 days of culture. Nucleocapsid antibodies were negative in the vaccine recipients, who had never had SARS-CoV-2 infection. Per germline, CDR1 SGHTA and CDR2 FQGNSA. The CDR3 extends over 16 amino acids. The V gene end was trimmed by 2 bases and the J gene end by 1 base; junction bases not matched to a gene: 3. The data were produced by immunoSEQ multiplex PCR, yet TCRdb's version contains in-frame clones alone and is incomplete. The table records about 54,000 clones, more than 60% of them present only once. To note about this clone: Its antigen is still unknown.

The rearrangement joins TRBV7-2 to TRBJ2-1; 9 positions match TRBD1. The sequence came from a human donor who received a COVID-19 vaccine. The input for sequencing was CD4+ T cells from PBMCs cultured with SARS-CoV-2 spike peptides, taken before COVID-19 vaccination. CDR3: CASSLSGTGSYNEQFF. The CDR3 nucleotides are TGTGCCAGCAGCTTATCCGGGACAGGGTCCTACAATGAGCAGTTCTTC. The whole variable domain, remainder taken from reference TRBV7-2 and TRBJ2-1, is GAGVSQSPSNKVTEKGKDVELRCDPISGHTALYWYRQSLGQGLEFLIYFQGNSAPDKSGLPSDRFSAERTGGSVSTLTIQRTQQEDSAVYLCASSLSGTGSYNEQFFGPGTRLTVL.